This T cell receptor (beta chain) came from a study of cytomegalovirus exposure and HLA in healthy donors. For the study at large: An earlier analysis found around 100 million unique TCR beta sequences from 150 million to 200 million T cells.

Germline lookup yields CDR1 MNHNS and CDR2 SASEGT. This CDR3 comprises 14 residues. V was cut by 4 bases and J by 5 bases, with 14 bases left in between. Primers: 60 Vbeta forward and 13 Jbeta reverse. The assay was immunoSEQ multiplex PCR, and TCRdb's table has in-frame clones only and misses some. The sample shows roughly 110,000 clones, 65% to 75% of them seen only once. The chain has TRBV6-1 and TRBJ1-2; D might be TRBD1 (5 bases). The origin of this receptor is a man younger than 45 in good health and CMV-seropositive. Sequencing was carried out using PBMCs. CDR3: CASSGSGGSYGYTF. In DNA form, the CDR3 reads TGTGCCAGCAGTGGGAGCGGGGGATCTTATGGCTACACCTTC.